Following are 29 T cell receptor beta chains from one sample sequenced in a study of OX40 agonist ivuxolimab in advanced cancers. Sequencing was performed with immunoSEQ multiplex PCR; in TCRdb, only in-frame clones are kept and a portion is missing. Among about 53,000 clones listed, 84% were seen once. The sample here was CD4+ or CD8+ T cells sorted from blood, taken in a trial of the OX40 agonist ivuxolimab. The receptors here all came from an adult with an advanced solid tumor such as melanoma, head and neck, liver or kidney cancer.

CDR3 sequence reads: CASSEELAGRETQYF. The CDR3 nucleotides read TGTGCCAGCAGTGAAGAGCTAGCGGGACGGGAGACCCAGTACTTC. This chain joins TRBV2 and TRBJ2-5; TRBD2 matches 9 bases. The CDR3 loop spans 15 amino acids. CDR1 is SNHLY, CDR2 FYNNEI, per germline. V lost 1 base, J lost 5 bases, and 5 bases stayed unmatched.

This chain connects TRBV5-1 to TRBJ2-3, with D unclear. This CDR3 contains 14 residues. Germline loops: CDR1 SGHRS, CDR2 YFSETQ. The V gene lost 2 bases and the J gene lost 9 bases, with 16 bases spanning the gap. CDR3 residues: CASSFAKVADTQYF. CDR3 nucleotide sequence: TGCGCCAGCAGCTTTGCCAAAGTGGCCGACACGCAGTATTTT.

The chain joins TRBV7-2 to TRBJ2-1, with D possibly being TRBD2 (6 bases). From germline, CDR1 is SGHTA and CDR2 FQGNSA. The CDR3 sequence is 12 residues long. V dropped 5 bases and J dropped 6 bases, with 8 bases sitting between them. In DNA form, the CDR3 reads TGTGCCAGCAGCGAGACTAGCAATGAGCAGTTCTTC. Amino acids: CASSETSNEQFF. Variable domain in full (rest from reference TRBV7-2 and TRBJ2-1): GAGVSQSPSNKVTEKGKDVELRCDPISGHTALYWYRQSLGQGLEFLIYFQGNSAPDKSGLPSDRFSAERTGGSVSTLTIQRTQQEDSAVYLCASSETSNEQFFGPGTRLTVL.

The rearrangement links TRBV19 to TRBJ2-3; 7 bases align to TRBD1. Losses at the gene ends were 10 bases for V and 0 bases for J; bases not matched to a gene: 13. The CDR3 loop spans 16 amino acids. Germline CDR1 reads LNHDA; CDR2 reads SQIVND (reference sequence). CDR3 DNA sequence: TGTGCCACCTCCTTAGACAGGGCAAGTAGCACAGATACGCAGTATTTT. Translating gives CATSLDRASSTDTQYF.

The chain has TRBV2 and TRBJ1-6; 7 positions match TRBD1. Germline V gene data show CDR1 as SNHLY and CDR2 as FYNNEI. CDR3 length equals 15 residues. V lost 7 bases and J lost 4; bases outside the gene matches: 7. CDR3 in DNA: TGTGCCAGCACCATGGGGACAGTGTATAATTCACCCCTCCACTTT. Its protein is CASTMGTVYNSPLHF.

Here the CDR3 DNA reads TGTGCCAGCACCAAAGGGGACTCCCGGGGGGAGCAGTACTTC. Translation: CASTKGDSRGEQYF. The gene calls are TRBV9 and TRBJ2-7; D is possibly TRBD2 (6 bases). There are 14 residues in the CDR3. The germline gives CDR1 SGDLS, CDR2 YYNGEE. Trimming stripped 6 bases from V and 7 bases from J, with 20 bases between.

The chain joins TRBV7-9 to TRBJ2-5; 7 nucleotides agree with TRBD1. In germline, CDR1 is SEHNR, CDR2 FQNEAQ (reference sequence). CDR3 length: 15 amino acids. The J segment lost 5 bases and the V segment lost 2 bases, leaving 8 bases of the junction unmatched. As DNA, the CDR3 is TGTGCCAGCAGCTTACATACGACAGGGTTGGAGACCCAGTACTTC. Translation: CASSLHTTGLETQYF.

The rearrangement joins TRBV6-6 to TRBJ1-5; no firm D call. This CDR3 contains 13 residues. Trimming shortened V by 4 bases and J by 6 bases, and 10 bases separated the two germline ends. Germline V gene sequence: CDR1 MNHNY, CDR2 SVGAGI (reference sequence). The CDR3 DNA sequence: TGTGCCAGCAGTTCCCTGCGGGGTCAGCCCCAGCATTTT. It codes for CASSSLRGQPQHF.

The J gene is TRBJ2-2, the V gene TRBV9; maybe TRBD2 (5 bases). Germline-derived CDR1 and CDR2 are SGDLS and YYNGEE. Between the trimmed V and J ends, which lost 4 bases and 0 bases, there was a span of 19 bases. The CDR3 contains 18 residues. The CDR3: CASSTSPPEGTNTGELFF. As DNA, the CDR3 is TGTGCCAGCAGCACCTCCCCTCCCGAGGGCACGAACACCGGGGAGCTGTTTTTT.

The J gene is TRBJ2-1, the V gene TRBV11-3, with D tentatively TRBD2 (6 bases). The length of the CDR3 is 15 residues. Germline V gene data show CDR1 as SGHNT and CDR2 as YENEEA. Between the trimmed V and J ends, which lost 4 bases and 1 base, there was a span of 11 bases. The DNA of the CDR3 is TGTGCCAGCAGCTCAGGAGGGTCGTCCTACAATGAGCAGTTCTTC. Its protein product is CASSSGGSSYNEQFF.

The chain joins TRBV6-6 to TRBJ2-5; 15 bases map to TRBD2. The V gene end was trimmed by 2 bases and the J gene end by 2 bases; junction bases not matched to a gene: 0. Germline CDR1 MNHNY, CDR2 SVGAGI (reference sequence). The CDR3 is made up of 16 amino acids. CDR3 nucleotide sequence: TGTGCCAGCAGTTACGGACTAGCGGGAGGGCAAGAGACCCAGTACTTC. Its protein is CASSYGLAGGQETQYF.

This clone was counted a few times. The genes are TRBV5-1 and TRBJ2-1; 14 nucleotides agree with TRBD2. Germline V gene sequence: CDR1 SGHRS, CDR2 YFSETQ. With V trimmed by 4 bases and J by 8 bases, 8 bases remained unmatched. This CDR3 spans 16 amino acids. CDR3 bases: TGCGCCAGCAGCGGCGGGACTAGCGGGAGATTTGATGAGCAGTTCTTC. Translation: CASSGGTSGRFDEQFF.

The rearrangement joins TRBV5-5 to TRBJ2-1; TRBD2 matches 10 bases. Germline V lookup: CDR1 SGHKS, CDR2 YYEKEE (reference sequence). This CDR3 has 16 residues. J lost 9 bases, V lost 2 bases, and 11 bases had no gene match. CDR3 protein: CASSLTTSGMYGEQFF. The DNA for the CDR3 is TGTGCCAGCAGCTTAACCACTAGCGGGATGTACGGTGAGCAGTTCTTC.

The rearrangement links TRBV30 to TRBJ1-2; 10 positions agree with TRBD1. CDR1 is GTSNPN and CDR2 is SVGIG in the germline V gene (reference sequence). CDR3 size: 16 residues. V was pared by 3 bases and J by 7 bases, with 14 bases of the junction left unmatched. CDR3 DNA sequence: TGTGCCTGGAGAGCCACCCCGACAGGGGGCATCGGTGGCTACACCTTC. Translation: CAWRATPTGGIGGYTF.

Only one count was recorded for this clone. V and J are TRBV28 and TRBJ1-2; 12 positions match TRBD1. The V and J ends lost 5 bases and 4 bases, in that order; junction bases with no gene match: 5. Germline V gene sequence: CDR1 MDHEN, CDR2 SYDVKM. The CDR3 loop spans 15 amino acids. This chain's CDR3 is CASSPGTGGGYGYTF. CDR3 coding DNA: TGTGCCAGCAGTCCAGGGACAGGGGGCGGCTATGGCTACACCTTC.

The rearrangement links TRBV5-4 to TRBJ2-3; tentatively, D is TRBD2 (6 bases). This CDR3 contains 16 residues. The V end was cut by 0 bases, the J end by 2 bases, with 13 bases between. The V gene's germline CDR1 is SGHNT and CDR2 YYREEE (reference sequence). In nucleotides, the CDR3 is TGTGCCAGCAGCTTGGCCGGAGGGCACTCCACAGATACGCAGTATTTT. It specifies CASSLAGGHSTDTQYF.

The chain recombines TRBV27 with TRBJ1-6; perhaps TRBD1 as D (6 bases). The V gene lost 6 bases and the J gene lost 10 bases, with 19 bases spanning the gap. CDR3 length: 15 amino acids. The germline V gene encodes CDR1 MNHEY and CDR2 SMNVEV (reference sequence). Here the CDR3 reads CASRLRPGDRSPLHF. The DNA of the CDR3 is TGTGCCAGCAGACTAAGGCCAGGGGATCGGTCACCCCTCCACTTT.

This rearrangement joins TRBV27 to TRBJ2-1, with D possibly being TRBD1 (6 bases). The CDR3 spans 15 residues. From germline, CDR1 is MNHEY and CDR2 SMNVEV (reference sequence). Trimming left V 3 bases short and J 1 base short, with 10 bases between. Here the CDR3 reads CASSFAGESYNEQFF. The CDR3 DNA reads TGTGCCAGCAGTTTTGCAGGGGAGTCCTACAATGAGCAGTTCTTC.

This sequence joins TRBV7-2 and TRBJ2-7; 7 nucleotides line up with TRBD2. Germline CDR1 and CDR2: SGHTA and FQGNSA. This CDR3 comprises 16 residues. V shed 5 bases, J shed 4 bases, and the junction held 14 bases outside the gene matches. CDR3 bases: TGTGCCAGCAGCCCCCGTGCGGGCGGGAGACAGTACGAGCAGTACTTC. Translating it yields CASSPRAGGRQYEQYF.

This rearrangement joins TRBV21-1 to TRBJ2-1; TRBD2 is the table's D call and was not checked against the DNA. TRBV21-1 is a documented pseudogene. The CDR3 totals 15 residues. For the CDR3, the DNA is TGTGCCAGCAGCCCGCCCCCCACCGGGTACAATGAGCAGTTCTTC. Its translation is CASSPPPTGYNEQFF.

The V gene is TRBV5-1, the J gene TRBJ1-4; the D is unclear. CDR1 is SGHRS and CDR2 is YFSETQ in the germline V gene. Trimming left V 3 bases short and J 8 bases short, with 17 bases between. CDR3 size: 15 residues. The CDR3 sequence is CASSSDSWGREKLFF. For the CDR3, the DNA is TGCGCCAGCAGCTCGGATTCGTGGGGTCGGGAAAAACTGTTTTTT.

This chain uses TRBV7-3 with TRBJ2-7; 12 bases align to TRBD2. V shed 5 bases and J 6 bases; nucleotides not matched to a gene: 2. The CDR3 is 13 residues long. Germline V CDR1 and CDR2: SGHTA, FQGTGA. This CDR3 reads CASSILAGGEQYF. The CDR3 DNA reads TGTGCCAGCAGCATACTAGCGGGAGGCGAGCAGTACTTC.

The rearrangement uses TRBV10-1 and TRBJ2-3; D is unclear. CDR1 is WNHNN, CDR2 SYGVQD, per germline (reference sequence). The CDR3 runs 14 residues. V gave up 3 bases and J gave up 4 bases, with 11 bases separating them. CDR3 region: CASSDPNRPDTQYF. The DNA for the CDR3 is TGCGCCAGCAGTGATCCGAATCGGCCAGATACGCAGTATTTT.

The chain uses TRBV19 and TRBJ2-3; D possibly corresponds to TRBD2 (6 bases). The length of the CDR3 is 14 residues. V was cut by 6 bases and J by 1 base, with 11 bases left in between. Per the germline V gene, CDR1 is LNHDA and CDR2 is SQIVND (reference sequence). CDR3 amino acids: CASRNKRGTDTQYF. The CDR3 region has the DNA TGTGCCAGTAGAAACAAGCGGGGCACAGATACGCAGTATTTT.

This sequence joins TRBV5-1 and TRBJ2-7, with D uncertain. CDR3 length: 13 amino acids. The ends were cut back, 0 bases at V and 6 bases at J, with 10 bases in the middle. CDR1 is SGHRS and CDR2 is YFSETQ in the germline V gene. CDR3 residues: CASSLEVGIEQYF. CDR3 bases: TGCGCCAGCAGCTTGGAGGTAGGGATCGAGCAGTACTTC.

The chain employs TRBV7-2 and TRBJ1-1; 9 bases line up with TRBD1. This CDR3 has 14 residues. CDR1 SGHTA and CDR2 FQGNSA come from the germline V gene. After removal of 5 bases from V and 6 bases from J, the junction contained 7 bases not matched to a gene. The CDR3 here is CASSTLGQGAEAFF. CDR3 DNA: TGTGCCAGCAGCACCCTGGGACAGGGTGCTGAAGCTTTCTTT.

V gene TRBV7-3 combines with J gene TRBJ2-3; 8 positions match TRBD1. J gave up 4 bases and V 3 bases, and 6 bases lay outside the gene matches. This CDR3 contains 15 residues. Germline CDR1 reads SGHTA; CDR2 reads FQGTGA. The CDR3 sequence is CASSFGQGYADTQYF. CDR3 sequence (DNA): TGTGCCAGCAGCTTTGGACAGGGCTATGCAGATACGCAGTATTTT. Using reference TRBV7-3 and TRBJ2-3 for the parts outside the CDR3, the full variable domain is GAGVSQTPSNKVTEKGKYVELRCDPISGHTALYWYRQSLGQGPEFLIYFQGTGAADDSGLPNDRFFAVRPEGSVSTLKIQRTERGDSAVYLCASSFGQGYADTQYFGPGTRLTVL.

The V and J genes are TRBV7-3 and TRBJ1-2; TRBD1 matches 9 bases. The CDR3 spans 13 residues. After removal of 5 bases from V and 3 bases from J, the junction contained 1 base not matched to a gene. Germline CDR1 and CDR2: SGHTA and FQGTGA. CDR3 sequence (DNA): TGTGCCAGCAGCCGGGACAGGGACTATGGCTACACCTTC. Translation gives CASSRDRDYGYTF.

V usage is TRBV10-3 and J usage is TRBJ1-4; D unresolved. This CDR3 comprises 13 residues. The germline V gene encodes CDR1 ENHRY and CDR2 SYGVKD. Trimming pared 10 bases from V and 0 bases from J, leaving 9 bases between. The CDR3, as DNA: TGTGCCACTCAAGTTGCAACTAATGAAAAACTGTTTTTT. Translating it yields CATQVATNEKLFF.